This T cell receptor (beta chain) was sequenced for a study of identical twins (dated by TCRdb to the mid-2010s). A note on the overall study: The study deep-sequenced TCR alpha and beta repertoires from monozygotic twins, unrelated adults of various ages and cord blood to test whether fetal clonotypes persist. To rule out contamination, the twin experiments were replicated at different times with different library preparation protocols. The investigation overall reported the following: The excess sharing between twins in beta out-of-frame sequences was weaker because fewer shared sequences reduced the signal-to-noise ratio. Fewer insertions were carried by abundant cord blood beta clonotypes, a similar but weaker trend appeared in young adult naive repertoires, and no such trend appeared in memory repertoires. Because the same donors could not be followed over many years, the conclusions relied on cross-sectional statistical analysis. Zero-insertion analyses could be partly confounded by invariant T cells such as MAIT and iNKT, although diverse VJ usage argued against such confounding for most clonotypes. Compared with coincidental sharing between unrelated individuals, out-of-frame TCR alpha sequences shared between twins showed an excess of sequences with low generation probability. Out-of-frame TCR alpha sharing in monozygotic twins was systematically underestimated by recombination models, whereas sharing between unrelated individuals was in agreement with the recombination models.

This clonotype showed up many times. Its binding antigen is unknown. No clone much larger than this one lies a single base away; base qualities are absent. Library preparation used 5' RACE. The instrument given in TCRdb is Illumina HiSeq 2000. Template switching added a universal primer binding site, and the final cDNA carried a unique molecular identifier that allowed TCR cDNA molecules to be counted accurately. Specific primers in the conserved constant-segment region were used to synthesize first-strand cDNA for TCR alpha and beta chains. To control for contamination, every cDNA library was double barcoded, receiving both a SMART-Mk sample barcode and Illumina barcodes. TruSeq adapter sequences and Illumina sample barcodes were added in two successive PCR steps. Sequencing of the TCR alpha and beta cDNA libraries was done on the Illumina HiSeq platform using custom primers. Per the authors' processing: Unique molecular identifiers were extracted from raw reads with MiGEC, and CDR3 positions were determined with MiXCR. For each individual, recombination models were inferred using an EM algorithm with the repgenHMM and IGoR tools. The tcR package in R was used for shared clonotype analysis, with sharing normalized by the product of cloneset sizes. To study raw recombination free of thymic and clonal selection effects, out-of-frame nonproductive sequences were analyzed. In-frame beta chains were kept once TCRdb had trimmed the public reads at Q25 with fastp and called clones with MiXCR. Each CDR3 protein gets just one entry, which takes the most common genes and DNA from the rows behind it. For this entry, the V and J calls and clone size follow TCRdb and not the study's own pipeline. A total of about 200,000 distinct CDR3 sequences appear in this sample, roughly 9.4% of them only once. Of the sample, over 4.5% is held by the ten largest clones.

Every donor was a healthy Caucasian. Using Miltenyi CD45RO+ enrichment and human naive T-cell isolation kits, memory (CD45RO+) and naive T cells were isolated from PBMC. From the cysteine up to the phenylalanine, the CDR3 has a length of 14 residues. Solely the CDR3 DNA is kept, with 42 bases framed from the first base. Between the V and J ends, shortened by 4 bases and 1 base respectively, the junction contains 11 bases. CDR1 and CDR2 are read off the germline V gene (reference sequence) as LGHDT and YNNKEL. This TCR was recovered from a woman aged 18-29 years in good health. The V and J genes are TRBV3-1 and TRBJ2-7; the D gene cannot be named for sure. Sequencing was done on a sample of memory (CD45RO+) T cells sorted from blood. The sample's cell subset or site label, decoded: CD45RO+ enriched T cells. The bases are TGTGCCAGCAGCCCTCGGACGGAGTCCTACGAGCAGTACTTC. Translation gives CASSPRTESYEQYF.